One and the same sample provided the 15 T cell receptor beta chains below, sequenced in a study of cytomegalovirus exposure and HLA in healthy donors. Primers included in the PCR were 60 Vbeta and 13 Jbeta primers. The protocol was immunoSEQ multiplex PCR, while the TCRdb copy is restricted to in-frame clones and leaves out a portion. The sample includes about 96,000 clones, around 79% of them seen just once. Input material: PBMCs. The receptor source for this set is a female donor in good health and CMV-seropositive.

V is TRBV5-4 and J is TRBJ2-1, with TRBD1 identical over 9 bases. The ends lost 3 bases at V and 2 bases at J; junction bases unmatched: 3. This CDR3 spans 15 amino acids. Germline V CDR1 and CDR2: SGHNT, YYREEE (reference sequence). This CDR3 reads CASSYRQGAYNEQFF. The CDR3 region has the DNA TGTGCCAGCAGCTATAGACAGGGGGCCTACAATGAGCAGTTCTTC.

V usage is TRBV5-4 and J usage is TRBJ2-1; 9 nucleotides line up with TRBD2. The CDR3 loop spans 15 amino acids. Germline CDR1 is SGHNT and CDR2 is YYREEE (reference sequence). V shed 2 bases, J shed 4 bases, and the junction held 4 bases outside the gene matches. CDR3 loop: CASSLSAGGYNEQFF. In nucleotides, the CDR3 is TGTGCCAGCAGCTTATCAGCGGGGGGATACAATGAGCAGTTCTTC. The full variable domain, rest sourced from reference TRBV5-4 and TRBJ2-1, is ETGVTQSPTHLIKTRGQQVTLRCSSQSGHNTVSWYQQALGQGPQFIFQYYREEENGRGNFPPRFSGLQFPNYSSELNVNALELDDSALYLCASSLSAGGYNEQFFGPGTRLTVL.

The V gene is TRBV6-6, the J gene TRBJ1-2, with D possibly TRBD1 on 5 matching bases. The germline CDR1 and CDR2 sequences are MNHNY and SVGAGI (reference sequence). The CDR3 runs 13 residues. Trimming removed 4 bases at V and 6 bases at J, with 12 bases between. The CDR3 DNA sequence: TGTGCCAGCAGTTTGGGGGGAAAGGATGGCTACACCTTC. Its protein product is CASSLGGKDGYTF.

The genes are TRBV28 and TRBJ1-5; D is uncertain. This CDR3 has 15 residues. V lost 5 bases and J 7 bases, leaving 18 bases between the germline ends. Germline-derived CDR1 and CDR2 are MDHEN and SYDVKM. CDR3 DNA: TGTGCCAGCAGTCGTACGGGAGCGAGGCACCAGCCCCAGCATTTT. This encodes CASSRTGARHQPQHF.

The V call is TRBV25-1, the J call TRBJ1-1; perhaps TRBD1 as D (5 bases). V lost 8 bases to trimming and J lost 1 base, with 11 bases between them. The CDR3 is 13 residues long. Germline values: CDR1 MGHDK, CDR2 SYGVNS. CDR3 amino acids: CASGNTGNTEAFF. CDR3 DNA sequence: TGTGCCAGCGGAAATACAGGGAACACTGAAGCTTTCTTT. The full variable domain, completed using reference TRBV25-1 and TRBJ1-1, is EADIYQTPRYLVIGTGKKITLECSQTMGHDKMYWYQQDPGMELHLIHYSYGVNSTEKGDLSSESTVSRIRTEHFPLTLESARPSHTSQYLCASGNTGNTEAFFGQGTRLTVV.

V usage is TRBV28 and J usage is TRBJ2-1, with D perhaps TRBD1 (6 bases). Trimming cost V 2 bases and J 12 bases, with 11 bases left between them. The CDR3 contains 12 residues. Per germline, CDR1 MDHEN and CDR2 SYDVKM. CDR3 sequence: CASSLIRQAQFF. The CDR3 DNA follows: TGTGCCAGCAGTTTAATCCGACAGGCGCAGTTCTTC. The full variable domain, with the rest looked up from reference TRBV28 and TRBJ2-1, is DVKVTQSSRYLVKRTGEKVFLECVQDMDHENMFWYRQDPGLGLRLIYFSYDVKMKEKGDIPEGYSVSREKKERFSLILESASTNQTSMYLCASSLIRQAQFFGPGTRLTVL.

The DNA for the CDR3 is TGTGCCAGCAGCCCCCGAGAGGGATTCTACGAGCAGTACTTC. Its protein product is CASSPREGFYEQYF. The genes are TRBV7-2 and TRBJ2-7; a weak D match, TRBD2 (5 bases). V was clipped by 5 bases and J by 3 bases, with 14 bases between them. This CDR3 region has 14 residues. Germline V gives CDR1 SGHTA, CDR2 FQGNSA.

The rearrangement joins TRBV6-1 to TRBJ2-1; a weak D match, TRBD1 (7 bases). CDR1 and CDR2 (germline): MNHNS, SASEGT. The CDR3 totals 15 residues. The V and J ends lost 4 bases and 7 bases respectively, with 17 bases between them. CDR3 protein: CASSVVRGVFNEQFF. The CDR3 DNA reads TGTGCCAGCAGTGTGGTCAGGGGGGTCTTTAATGAGCAGTTCTTC.

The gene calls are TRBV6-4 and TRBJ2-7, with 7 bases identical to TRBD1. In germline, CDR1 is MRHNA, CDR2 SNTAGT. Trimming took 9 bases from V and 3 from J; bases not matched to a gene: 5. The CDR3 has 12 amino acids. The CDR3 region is CASLTGIYEQYF. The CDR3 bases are TGTGCCAGTTTGACAGGGATCTACGAGCAGTACTTC.

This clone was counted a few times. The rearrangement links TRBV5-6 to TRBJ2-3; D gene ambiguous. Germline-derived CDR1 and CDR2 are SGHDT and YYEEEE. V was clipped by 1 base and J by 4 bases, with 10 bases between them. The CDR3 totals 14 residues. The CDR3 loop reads CASSLKARADTQYF. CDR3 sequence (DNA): TGTGCCAGCAGCTTGAAGGCCCGGGCAGATACGCAGTATTTT. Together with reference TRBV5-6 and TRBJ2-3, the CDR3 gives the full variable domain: DAGVTQSPTHLIKTRGQQVTLRCSPKSGHDTVSWYQQALGQGPQFIFQYYEEEERQRGNFPDRFSGHQFPNYSSELNVNALLLGDSALYLCASSLKARADTQYFGPGTRLTVL.

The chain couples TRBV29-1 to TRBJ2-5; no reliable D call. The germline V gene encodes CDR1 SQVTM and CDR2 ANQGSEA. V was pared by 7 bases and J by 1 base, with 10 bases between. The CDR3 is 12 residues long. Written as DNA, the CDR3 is TGCAGCGGAGCGCAGACCCAAGAGACCCAGTACTTC. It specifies CSGAQTQETQYF.

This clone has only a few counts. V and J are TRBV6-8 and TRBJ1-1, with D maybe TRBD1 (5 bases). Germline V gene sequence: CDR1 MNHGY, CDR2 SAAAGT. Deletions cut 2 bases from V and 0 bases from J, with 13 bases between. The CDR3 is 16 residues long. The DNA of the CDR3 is TGTGCCAGCAGTTACCCCTGGGGAGGGGTGAACACTGAAGCTTTCTTT. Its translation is CASSYPWGGVNTEAFF.

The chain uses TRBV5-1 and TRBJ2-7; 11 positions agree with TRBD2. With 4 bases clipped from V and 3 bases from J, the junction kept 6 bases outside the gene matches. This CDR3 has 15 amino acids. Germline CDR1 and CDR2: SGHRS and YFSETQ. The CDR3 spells CASSEVGTSGYEQYF. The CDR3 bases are TGCGCCAGCAGCGAGGTTGGGACTAGCGGCTACGAGCAGTACTTC.

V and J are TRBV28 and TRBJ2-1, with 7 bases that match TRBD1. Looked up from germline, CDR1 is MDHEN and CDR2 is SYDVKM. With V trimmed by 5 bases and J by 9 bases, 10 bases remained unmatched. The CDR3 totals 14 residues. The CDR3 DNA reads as TGTGCCAGCAGTCCACCACAGGGGTTGGGTGAGCAGTTCTTC. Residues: CASSPPQGLGEQFF.

In nucleotides, the CDR3 is TGTGCCAGCAGCTCCAGGACAGGGGGAAGGGGCACTGAAGCTTTCTTT. This sequence encodes CASSSRTGGRGTEAFF. The chain joins TRBV5-4 to TRBJ1-1; 10 bases fit TRBD1. V was clipped by 3 bases and J by 4 bases; unmatched bases: 9. The germline CDR1 and CDR2 sequences are SGHNT and YYREEE (reference sequence). CDR3 length equals 16 residues.